This T cell receptor beta chain was identified during a study of OX40 agonist ivuxolimab in advanced cancers. As for the study in general: Patients received intravenous ivuxolimab every 2 weeks at 0.01 to 10 mg/kg. The mean age was around 56 years, ranging from about 23 to 85, with less than 90% of participants male. Three patients, one with hepatocellular carcinoma and two with cutaneous melanoma, responded partially. Whole-study results and caveats: There was clonal expansion of CD4+ and CD8+ blood T cells by week 6 at 0.1 to 3.0 mg/kg.

Germline CDR1 reads MNHEY; CDR2 reads SVGAGI. Trimming cost V 7 bases and J 7 bases, with 14 bases left between them. The CDR3 is 13 amino acids. Of note for this clone: As yet, its antigen is unknown.

TCRdb's copy holds only in-frame clones and misses some; the assay was immunoSEQ multiplex PCR. The top ten hold 2% to 2.5% of the sample, which has 63,000 or so clones, just over 85% seen once. This TCR came from an adult with an advanced solid tumor such as melanoma, head and neck, liver or kidney cancer. The rearrangement joins TRBV6-5 to TRBJ2-1, with D perhaps TRBD2 (6 bases). The sequences come from CD4+ or CD8+ T cells sorted from blood, collected in a trial of the OX40 agonist ivuxolimab. The CDR3 nucleotides are TGTGCCAGCAAACCAGCGGGTGGTAATGAGCAGTTCTTC. It codes for CASKPAGGNEQFF.